Following are 25 T cell receptor beta chains from one sample sequenced in a study of blood T cell repertoires in COVID-19. Produced via immunoSEQ multiplex PCR; TCRdb's table is partial and in-frame only. The table has around 16,000 clones, 70% to 90% seen once. Material: peripheral blood. These receptors were obtained from a human donor in a cohort sampled during active COVID-19.

The chain links TRBV6-1 to TRBJ1-5; D perhaps matches TRBD1 (5 bases). Germline V gene data show CDR1 as MNHNS and CDR2 as SASEGT. This CDR3 contains 15 residues. V was clipped by 3 bases and J by 5 bases, with 14 bases between them. CDR3 sequence reads: CASSDQVGAHQPQHF. CDR3 in DNA: TGTGCCAGCAGTGACCAGGTAGGGGCACATCAGCCCCAGCATTTT.

This clone was seen only once. The chain combines TRBV7-2 with TRBJ1-3; D unclear. The CDR3 spans 14 residues. Trimming removed 4 bases at V and 5 bases at J, with 12 bases between. Germline CDR1 and CDR2: SGHTA and FQGNSA. DNA of the CDR3: TGTGCCAGCAGCTCGGGGTCTACAAGAAACACCATATATTTT. Its protein product is CASSSGSTRNTIYF.

This rearrangement joins TRBV3-1 (or the pseudogene TRBV3-2) to TRBJ1-1; a weak D match, TRBD1 (6 bases). Trimming stripped 6 bases from V and 6 bases from J, with 14 bases between. This CDR3 spans 13 amino acids. CDR1 and CDR2 from the germline V gene are LGHDT and YNNKEL (reference sequence). CDR3 sequence (DNA): TGTGCCAGCAGTCCAGGGGTGTTCTCTGAAGCTTTCTTT. Its protein product is CASSPGVFSEAFF.

This chain joins TRBV5-4 and TRBJ2-5; a weak D match, TRBD1 (6 bases). The V gene's germline CDR1 is SGHNT and CDR2 YYREEE (reference sequence). Deletions cut 4 bases from V and 1 base from J, with 11 bases between. There are 14 residues in the CDR3. As DNA, the CDR3 is TGTGCCAGCAGCCCTAGACAGGCCCAAGAGACCCAGTACTTC. It yields the protein CASSPRQAQETQYF.

The chain combines TRBV30 with TRBJ1-5, with D perhaps TRBD1 (6 bases). Germline V lookup: CDR1 GTSNPN, CDR2 SVGIG (reference sequence). With 2 bases removed from V and 3 bases from J, the gap between germline ends came to 11 bases. CDR3 length: 14 residues. The DNA of the CDR3 is TGTGCCTGGAGTATCCGGGACACCAATCAGCCCCAGCATTTT. Its translation is CAWSIRDTNQPQHF.

This clone was seen more than once but under ten times. V is TRBV6-5 and J is TRBJ1-5, with TRBD1 identical over 11 bases. The CDR3 extends over 15 amino acids. From germline, CDR1 is MNHEY and CDR2 SVGAGI. Losses at the gene ends were 6 bases for V and 2 bases for J; bases not matched to a gene: 3. CDR3 in amino acids: CASRPGQGGNQPQHF. CDR3 in DNA: TGTGCCAGCAGGCCGGGACAGGGGGGCAATCAGCCCCAGCATTTT.

V and J are TRBV5-4 and TRBJ2-1; tentatively, D is TRBD1 (6 bases). CDR3 length equals 15 residues. Per germline, CDR1 SGHNT and CDR2 YYREEE (reference sequence). Trimming cost V 4 bases and J 5 bases, with 16 bases left between them. The CDR3 here is CASSPSWGLNNEQFF. CDR3 sequence (DNA): TGTGCCAGCAGCCCCTCTTGGGGGCTTAACAATGAGCAGTTCTTC.

V gene TRBV6-2 or TRBV6-3 combines with J gene TRBJ1-1; D call uncertain. The germline V and J ends were trimmed by 4 bases and 1 base, with 7 bases remaining between them. The germline CDR1 and CDR2 sequences are MNHEY and SVGEGT. The CDR3 length is 13 residues. CDR3 protein: CASSSDWNTEAFF. The CDR3, as DNA: TGTGCCAGCAGTTCGGACTGGAACACTGAAGCTTTCTTT.

The chain employs TRBV3-1 (or the pseudogene TRBV3-2) and TRBJ1-6, with D maybe TRBD1 (6 bases). Germline V gene lookup returns CDR1 LGHDT and CDR2 YNNKEL (reference sequence). The length of the CDR3 is 15 residues. Trimming stripped 6 bases from V and 9 bases from J, with 18 bases between. CDR3 bases: TGTGCCAGCAGTGAATCAGTAGGGGGAAGTTCACCCCTCCACTTT. Its translation: CASSESVGGSSPLHF.

The rearrangement uses TRBV30 and TRBJ2-1; 8 bases are a match to TRBD1. Per the germline V gene, CDR1 is GTSNPN and CDR2 is SVGIG (reference sequence). The CDR3 has 13 residues. J gave up 9 bases and V 2 bases, and 6 bases lay outside the gene matches. The CDR3 loop reads CAWSLNRGVEQFF. In nucleotides, the CDR3 is TGTGCCTGGAGTCTTAACAGGGGGGTTGAGCAGTTCTTC.

This sequence joins TRBV19 and TRBJ2-7; possibly TRBD2 for D (7 bases). Trimming took 2 bases from V and 5 from J, leaving 13 bases between them. Germline CDR1 reads LNHDA; CDR2 reads SQIVND (reference sequence). CDR3 size: 14 residues. As DNA, the CDR3 is TGTGCCAGTAGTATACGGTTGGGGGGGCACGAGCAGTACTTC. Encoded protein: CASSIRLGGHEQYF.

The chain uses TRBV9 and TRBJ1-1; D is perhaps TRBD1 (6 bases). Between the trimmed V and J ends, which lost 1 base and 4 bases, there was a span of 14 bases. The CDR3 runs to 15 residues. The germline V gene has CDR1 SGDLS and CDR2 YYNGEE. The CDR3 coding sequence is TGTGCCAGCAGCGTACGGGACACCTTGGTCACTGAAGCTTTCTTT. It translates to CASSVRDTLVTEAFF.

This chain links TRBV4-1 with TRBJ2-7, with 10 bases aligning to TRBD2. CDR1 is MGHRA, CDR2 YSYEKL, per germline. The CDR3 contains 15 residues. V lost 0 bases and J lost 9; bases outside the gene matches: 8. DNA for the CDR3: TGCGCCAGCAGCCAAGATACAGCGGGGGGGTTCGGGCAGTACTTC. Protein product: CASSQDTAGGFGQYF.

The rearrangement uses TRBV15 and TRBJ2-2, with D tentatively TRBD2 (6 bases). Germline assignment: CDR1 LNHNV and CDR2 YYDKDF (reference sequence). The V end was cut by 1 base, the J end by 3 bases, with 6 bases between. This CDR3 region has 14 residues. The DNA of the CDR3 is TGTGCCACCAGCAGAGGGGGGGACACCGGGGAGCTGTTTTTT. This sequence encodes CATSRGGDTGELFF.

The gene calls are TRBV5-1 and TRBJ2-1; D is unresolved. The CDR3 covers 16 residues. Germline lookup yields CDR1 SGHRS and CDR2 YFSETQ. Between the trimmed V and J ends, which lost 0 bases and 7 bases, there was a span of 17 bases. The CDR3 is CASSLGSSSLLNEQFF. The CDR3 nucleotides are TGCGCCAGCAGCTTGGGAAGCTCTTCCCTTTTGAATGAGCAGTTCTTC.

The V and J genes are TRBV7-8 and TRBJ2-3; the D gene is possibly TRBD1 (5 bases). The CDR3 has 15 amino acids. V was cut by 1 base and J by 3 bases, with 11 bases left in between. Germline lookup yields CDR1 SGHVS and CDR2 FQNEAQ. The CDR3 reads CASSLVQVMTDTQYF. DNA of the CDR3: TGTGCCAGCAGCTTAGTACAGGTTATGACAGATACGCAGTATTTT.

The chain has TRBV27 and TRBJ2-5; 15 bases are shared with TRBD2. The V and J ends lost 3 bases and 2 bases, in that order; junction bases with no gene match: 10. CDR1 is MNHEY and CDR2 is SMNVEV in the germline V gene (reference sequence). The CDR3 is 19 amino acids. For the CDR3, the DNA is TGTGCCAGCAGTTTGGGCGGACTAGCGGGGGGGCCAGGGCAAGAGACCCAGTACTTC. Protein product: CASSLGGLAGGPGQETQYF.

The chain has TRBV18 and TRBJ2-1; 8 nucleotides match TRBD2. Looked up from germline, CDR1 is KGHSH and CDR2 is LQKENI. This CDR3 is built from 16 residues. With V trimmed by 3 bases and J by 2 bases, 6 bases remained unmatched. CDR3 sequence reads: CASSPDSGATYNEQFF. The CDR3 DNA is TGTGCCAGCTCACCCGATAGCGGGGCAACCTACAATGAGCAGTTCTTC.

The chain couples TRBV3-1 (or the pseudogene TRBV3-2) to TRBJ2-1, with D tentatively TRBD2 (7 bases). This CDR3 has 15 amino acids. The germline V and J ends were trimmed by 5 bases and 3 bases, with 14 bases remaining between them. The germline V gene encodes CDR1 LGHDT and CDR2 YNNKEL (reference sequence). CDR3 residues: CASSSLGGLYNEQFF. CDR3 DNA sequence: TGTGCCAGCAGCTCTTTGGGGGGGCTCTACAATGAGCAGTTCTTC.

This clone was counted a few times. The genes are TRBV9 and TRBJ2-1, with D maybe TRBD2 (5 bases). The CDR3 totals 15 residues. Germline-derived CDR1 and CDR2 are SGDLS and YYNGEE. Trimming stripped 0 bases from V and 0 bases from J, with 7 bases between. This CDR3 reads CASSVDGDSYNEQFF. The CDR3, as DNA: TGTGCCAGCAGCGTAGACGGGGACTCCTACAATGAGCAGTTCTTC.

The CDR3 sequence: CASSSTDKFSYEQYF. As DNA, the CDR3 is TGTGCCAGCAGTTCGACAGATAAATTCTCCTACGAGCAGTACTTC. V usage is TRBV27 and J usage is TRBJ2-7; D is perhaps TRBD1 (5 bases). The CDR3 has 15 residues. V lost 4 bases and J lost 0, with 13 bases in between. Per the germline V gene, CDR1 is MNHEY and CDR2 is SMNVEV (reference sequence).

The chain is built from TRBV5-8 and TRBJ2-1; 7 bases agree with TRBD1. Germline CDR1 reads SGHTS; CDR2 reads YDEGEE. This CDR3 comprises 14 residues. The junction had 7 bases not matched to a gene; V was cut back by 3 bases and J by 7 bases. The CDR3 is CASSWRGGMNEQFF. The CDR3 DNA is TGTGCCAGCAGCTGGCGAGGGGGCATGAATGAGCAGTTCTTC.

This chain connects TRBV20-1 to TRBJ2-7; 9 nucleotides line up with TRBD1. CDR1 is DFQATT and CDR2 is SNEGSKA in the germline V gene (reference sequence). The J segment lost 5 bases and the V segment lost 6 bases, leaving 2 bases of the junction unmatched. The CDR3 has 11 amino acids. The CDR3 is CSAGTGNEQYF. The DNA for the CDR3 is TGCAGTGCCGGGACAGGGAACGAGCAGTACTTC.

The V call is TRBV20-1, the J call TRBJ2-1; TRBD2 matches 11 bases. Looked up from germline, CDR1 is DFQATT and CDR2 is SNEGSKA (reference sequence). The CDR3 spans 16 residues. J lost 5 bases, V lost 3 bases, and 9 bases had no gene match. CDR3 DNA sequence: TGCAGTGCTAGTTATACCGGGACTAGCGGAAACAATGAGCAGTTCTTC. It codes for CSASYTGTSGNNEQFF.

This chain links TRBV7-9 with TRBJ2-2, with D perhaps matching TRBD2 (5 bases). The CDR3 runs to 14 residues. Germline CDR1 and CDR2: SEHNR and FQNEAQ (reference sequence). Between the trimmed V and J ends, which lost 3 bases and 2 bases, there was a span of 7 bases. CDR3 region: CASSFGLNTGELFF. CDR3 bases: TGTGCCAGCAGCTTCGGACTCAACACCGGGGAGCTGTTTTTT.